These 22 T cell receptor beta chains were sequenced from one sample in a study of T cells in tuberculosis. Sequencing used immunoSEQ multiplex PCR; TCRdb keeps in-frame clones, though not all of them. Of 45,000 or so clones listed, 90% to 95% are singletons. Material for sequencing was PBMCs. The receptors derive from a donor aged 10-29 years with latent tuberculosis or without tuberculosis infection.

The chain's CDR3 is CASSLHPEGSGNTIYF. The CDR3 DNA follows: TGTGCCAGCAGCCTTCACCCGGAGGGGTCTGGAAACACCATATATTTT. This rearrangement joins TRBV7-8 to TRBJ1-3; D may be TRBD1 (5 bases). This CDR3 region has 16 residues. Germline CDR1 reads SGHVS; CDR2 reads FQNEAQ. V was trimmed by 5 bases and J by 1 base, leaving 15 bases between them.

This clone was counted once. Within the sample, other DNA sequences also encode this same CDR3. The V gene is TRBV30, the J gene TRBJ1-5; TRBD1 is a possible D gene (5 bases). Germline lookup yields CDR1 GTSNPN and CDR2 SVGIG (reference sequence). With 0 bases removed from V and 1 base from J, the gap between germline ends came to 7 bases. There are 14 residues in the CDR3. In nucleotides, the CDR3 is TGTGCCTGGAGTGTACACAGGAGCAATCAGCCCCAGCATTTT. Protein: CAWSVHRSNQPQHF.

This sequence joins TRBV12-5 and TRBJ2-7; a possible D gene is TRBD2 (6 bases). CDR3 length equals 15 residues. V lost 0 bases to trimming and J lost 12 bases, with 21 bases between them. Germline V lookup: CDR1 LGHNT, CDR2 FRNRAP. The CDR3 DNA follows: TGTGCTAGTGGTTTGGTCCCTACCCCGCGGGAAGGCCTGTACTTC. This translates into CASGLVPTPREGLYF.

This chain joins TRBV6-5 and TRBJ1-2; D not certain. This CDR3 is 13 amino acids long. Between the trimmed V and J ends, which lost 5 bases and 8 bases, there was a span of 15 bases. Germline loops: CDR1 MNHEY, CDR2 SVGAGI. CDR3 DNA: TGTGCCAGCAGTGAAGCGCCAGTTTACGGCTACACCTTC. Translation: CASSEAPVYGYTF.

The chain recombines TRBV18 with TRBJ2-6; 7 bases are shared with TRBD1. After removal of 1 base from V and 0 bases from J, the junction contained 9 bases not matched to a gene. Germline V CDR1 and CDR2: KGHSH, LQKENI. This CDR3 contains 19 residues. CDR3 coding DNA: TGTGCCAGCTCACCACGAAGGGGGCTACCCACCTCTGGGGCCAACGTCCTGACTTTC. Translated: CASSPRRGLPTSGANVLTF. The full variable domain, with the rest looked up from reference TRBV18 and TRBJ2-6, is NAGVMQNPRHLVRRRGQEARLRCSPMKGHSHVYWYRQLPEEGLKFMVYLQKENIIDESGMPKERFSAEFPKEGPSILRIQQVVRGDSAAYFCASSPRRGLPTSGANVLTFGAGSRLTVL.

The V call is TRBV6-5, the J call TRBJ1-3; weak D call: TRBD1 (5 bases). The CDR3 is 16 amino acids. Per the germline V gene, CDR1 is MNHEY and CDR2 is SVGAGI. V lost 0 bases and J 0 bases, leaving 9 bases between the germline ends. The CDR3 loop reads CASSYSGGNSGNTIYF. CDR3 in DNA: TGTGCCAGCAGTTACTCCGGGGGGAACTCTGGAAACACCATATATTTT.

The rearrangement joins TRBV30 to TRBJ2-1; 7 nucleotides match TRBD1. V was pared by 6 bases and J by 4 bases, with 9 bases of the junction left unmatched. CDR1 is GTSNPN and CDR2 is SVGIG in the germline V gene (reference sequence). The CDR3 consists of 14 residues. CDR3 amino acids: CACTPGQPYNEQFF. The DNA for the CDR3 is TGTGCCTGTACACCGGGACAGCCATACAATGAGCAGTTCTTC.

The table lists this clone with a count of one. The rearrangement uses TRBV18 and TRBJ2-3; TRBD2 agrees at 9 bases. This CDR3 region has 15 residues. Germline-derived CDR1 and CDR2 are KGHSH and LQKENI. The ends lost 4 bases at V and 1 base at J; junction bases unmatched: 3. The CDR3 spells CASSLGLAGTDTQYF. CDR3 nucleotide sequence: TGTGCCAGCTCACTGGGACTAGCTGGCACAGATACGCAGTATTTT.

The rearrangement uses TRBV11-2 and TRBJ2-5; 8 bases are a match to TRBD2. Per the germline V gene, CDR1 is SGHAT and CDR2 is FQNNGV. The ends lost 2 bases at V and 0 bases at J; junction bases unmatched: 5. This CDR3 is 16 amino acids long. CDR3 protein: CASSLTSGLYQETQYF. The DNA of the CDR3 is TGTGCCAGCAGCTTAACTAGCGGATTGTACCAAGAGACCCAGTACTTC.

The rearrangement links TRBV30 to TRBJ2-7; a weak D match, TRBD1 (6 bases). The ends were cut back, 0 bases at V and 0 bases at J, with 6 bases in the middle. Germline V gene data show CDR1 as GTSNPN and CDR2 as SVGIG (reference sequence). This CDR3 region has 13 residues. Here the CDR3 reads CAWSVGGSYEQYF. CDR3 bases: TGTGCCTGGAGTGTAGGGGGCTCCTACGAGCAGTACTTC.

The chain couples TRBV11-2 to TRBJ2-1; tentatively, D is TRBD2 (5 bases). Germline-derived CDR1 and CDR2 are SGHAT and FQNNGV. The CDR3 spans 16 residues. Trimming took 2 bases from V and 4 from J, leaving 15 bases between them. The CDR3 bases are TGTGCCAGCAGCTTAAGGTTCGGACTCGATTACAATGAGCAGTTCTTC. It is translated as CASSLRFGLDYNEQFF.

J is TRBJ2-5 and V is TRBV7-6; TRBD2 matches 15 bases. CDR3 size: 16 residues. V shed 5 bases, J shed 4 bases, and the junction held 5 bases outside the gene matches. The germline V gene encodes CDR1 SGHVS and CDR2 FNYEAQ. CDR3 amino acids: CASSRGLAGGPETQYF. In DNA form, the CDR3 reads TGTGCCAGCAGCCGCGGACTAGCGGGAGGGCCAGAGACCCAGTACTTC.

The chain uses TRBV2 and TRBJ1-1, with D maybe TRBD1 (5 bases). V was clipped by 6 bases and J by 7 bases, with 9 bases between them. The CDR3 is 11 amino acids. Germline V gene lookup returns CDR1 SNHLY and CDR2 FYNNEI. For the CDR3, the DNA is TGTGCCAGCAGGCAGGGTCTTGAAGCTTTCTTT. Amino acids: CASRQGLEAFF.

The J gene is TRBJ2-7, the V gene TRBV15; 7 bases fit TRBD1. J was trimmed by 0 bases and V by 3 bases; bases with no gene match: 5. CDR3 length: 15 amino acids. In germline, CDR1 is LNHNV, CDR2 YYDKDF (reference sequence). The CDR3 is CATSRTGQSSYEQYF. The CDR3 coding sequence is TGTGCCACCAGCAGGACGGGACAGAGCTCCTACGAGCAGTACTTC.

The chain carries TRBV4-2 and TRBJ2-5; D call uncertain. Germline-derived CDR1 and CDR2 are LGHNA and YNFKEQ. The CDR3 has 15 residues. V was cut by 0 bases and J by 3 bases, with 11 bases left in between. The DNA for the CDR3 is TGTGCCAGCAGCCAAGAACCAGGCTTTGAAGAGACCCAGTACTTC. As protein: CASSQEPGFEETQYF.

The chain recombines TRBV6-6 with TRBJ2-3; TRBD2 aligns across 11 bases. Trimming removed 5 bases from V and 0 bases from J; junction bases left unmatched: 4. This CDR3 contains 16 residues. Germline V lookup: CDR1 MNHNY, CDR2 SVGAGI (reference sequence). In nucleotides, the CDR3 is TGTGCCAGCAGTCTTAGGACTAGCGGGAGCACAGATACGCAGTATTTT. This sequence encodes CASSLRTSGSTDTQYF.

This clone was counted a single time. The chain employs TRBV30 and TRBJ1-3; a possible D gene is TRBD1 (5 bases). Germline-derived CDR1 and CDR2 are GTSNPN and SVGIG (reference sequence). The CDR3 contains 15 residues. V was cut by 0 bases and J by 4 bases, with 13 bases left in between. The DNA of the CDR3 is TGTGCCTGGAGTGTGGGGGGAACTCGCGGAAACACCATATATTTT. It is translated as CAWSVGGTRGNTIYF.

The CDR3 protein is CASKSDRVSFTEAFF. DNA of the CDR3: TGTGCCAGCAAATCGGACAGGGTTTCGTTCACTGAAGCTTTCTTT. The V and J genes are TRBV27 and TRBJ1-1; TRBD1 agrees at 8 bases. Germline V gene sequence: CDR1 MNHEY, CDR2 SMNVEV (reference sequence). The CDR3 runs to 15 residues. The junction had 11 bases not matched to a gene; V was cut back by 7 bases and J by 4 bases.

This chain joins TRBV18 and TRBJ1-5; D uncertain. CDR3 length: 14 amino acids. Trimming left V 5 bases short and J 0 bases short, with 8 bases between. From germline, CDR1 is KGHSH and CDR2 LQKENI. The CDR3 loop reads CASSGQASNQPQHF. The CDR3 nucleotides read TGTGCCAGCTCAGGCCAGGCTAGCAATCAGCCCCAGCATTTT.

The rearrangement links TRBV27 to TRBJ2-3; 8 bases line up with TRBD1. The V and J ends lost 4 bases and 6 bases, in that order; junction bases with no gene match: 6. CDR1 and CDR2 from the germline V gene are MNHEY and SMNVEV (reference sequence). CDR3 length: 14 residues. CDR3 loop: CASSSGQGSDTQYF. In DNA, the CDR3 is TGTGCCAGCAGTTCCGGACAGGGAAGCGATACGCAGTATTTT.

The rearrangement uses TRBV7-2 and TRBJ2-1; 10 bases are shared with TRBD2. CDR3 size: 15 residues. Per germline, CDR1 SGHTA and CDR2 FQGNSA. V lost 5 bases and J lost 7; bases outside the gene matches: 8. The CDR3 loop reads CASSPPGLALNEQFF. DNA for the CDR3: TGTGCCAGCAGCCCCCCGGGACTAGCGTTGAATGAGCAGTTCTTC.

The chain joins TRBV7-8 to TRBJ2-6, with TRBD2 as a possible D gene (6 bases). From germline, CDR1 is SGHVS and CDR2 FQNEAQ. V was pared by 5 bases and J by 0 bases, with 14 bases between. This CDR3 has 17 residues. The CDR3 DNA reads as TGTGCCAGCAGCCAGAAGCGGGTTCTCTCTGGGGCCAACGTCCTGACTTTC. It translates to CASSQKRVLSGANVLTF.